This T cell receptor (beta chain) was captured in a study of patients and donors after allogeneic stem cell transplantation. In TCRdb, the RT-PCR reads were re-called with MiXCR into one record per CDR3 protein. The data show about 160,000 distinct CDR3 sequences, over 25% seen once. A few counts support this clonotype. The CDR3 is 13 residues long. Germline CDR1 reads MNHEY; CDR2 reads SVGAGI. V trimming: 5 bases; J trimming: 13 bases; junction bases outside the gene matches: 8. This receptor was taken from a human donor who was either an allogeneic HSCT recipient or a stem cell or donor lymphocyte infusion donor (not recorded which). It is not recorded whose cells these are; they may come from a transplant donor. The J gene is TRBJ1-6, the V gene TRBV6-5; 7 bases map to TRBD1. The specimen was blood, either unsorted or a sorted T cell fraction (not recorded which). The CDR3 DNA reads TGTGCCAGCAGTCGGACAGGTGGTTGGCCCCTCCACTTT. It is translated as CASSRTGGWPLHF.